This T cell receptor (beta chain) was obtained from a study of CD8 T cells in ankylosing spondylitis (dated 2017 in TCRdb). Regarding the complete study: The study set out to find disease-linked TCR variants by profiling T cell receptor beta repertoires in ankylosing spondylitis patients and healthy donors. The full study cohort was made up of about 25 ankylosing spondylitis patients and 95 to 130 healthy donors. Samples of peripheral blood were taken, and for ankylosing spondylitis patients, synovial fluid was collected as well.

As encoded in the germline V gene, CDR1 is MDHEN while CDR2 is SYDVKM. The junction shows trimming of 5 bases on V and 9 bases on J, plus 20 bases between the germline ends. Reading from cysteine to phenylalanine, the CDR3 counts 16 amino acids. The entry retains the CDR3 DNA only, 48 bases that are in frame from base 1. The data were produced on an Illumina HiSeq 2500. Quantitative 5'-RACE with molecular barcodes was the method used to prepare the TCR beta libraries. As for the authors' bioinformatics: Disease-linked TCR variants were identified with a new computational method built on a probabilistic model of VDJ rearrangement. TCRdb passed the public sequencing reads through fastp at Q25 and MiXCR, retaining productive beta sequences. Entries are consolidated by CDR3 protein sequence, retaining the most common genes and DNA. The V and J calls shown here were made by TCRdb, not taken from the authors' results. Present in this sample are about 92,000 distinct CDR3 sequences, about 8.1% of which were seen just once. The ten largest clones take up just over 5% of the sample.

At least ten counts were recorded for this clonotype. The antigen this receptor binds is unknown. No qualities accompany the bases; no much larger clone lies one base away. Overall study results and their limits: Some of the motif variants had been reported before in the synovial fluid and blood of reactive arthritis patients, a finding that suggests common disease-initiation mechanisms. A TCR beta motif made up of several highly homologous amino acid variants appeared to be characteristic of blood from ankylosing spondylitis patients. The disease-linked clones showed a CD8+ phenotype and occurred at relatively low frequencies in peripheral blood. The disease-linked clones were reported to be significantly enriched in matched synovial fluid samples from ankylosing spondylitis patients.

The sample taken for sequencing was blood, either unsorted or a sorted T cell fraction (not recorded which). The clonotype originates from a male donor with ankylosing spondylitis or in good health (not recorded which). The V gene is TRBV28 and the J gene is TRBJ1-6, and TRBD1 may be the D gene, going by 6 matching bases. The CDR3 region: CASSLHLTGRGSPLHF. The DNA sequence reads TGTGCCAGCAGTCTTCATTTGACAGGCAGGGGTTCACCCCTCCACTTT.